The 2 T cell receptor beta chains listed next were all sequenced from one sample in a study of blood T cell repertoires in COVID-19. TCRdb keeps only in-frame clones here, not all; method: immunoSEQ multiplex PCR. This sample has 60,000 to 70,000 clones; almost 85% occur once, and the top ten carry more than 20%. Sequencing was carried out using peripheral blood. These TCRs come from a man aged 50 or older with acute or convalescent COVID-19.

The chain recombines TRBV18 with TRBJ2-7; D remains ambiguous. Germline V gene data show CDR1 as KGHSH and CDR2 as LQKENI. There are 14 residues in the CDR3. V shed 3 bases and J shed 4 bases, with 13 bases lying between them. CDR3 amino acids: CASSPRPDKYEQYF. CDR3 nucleotides: TGTGCCAGCTCACCCCGTCCAGATAAATACGAGCAGTACTTC.

The V and J genes are TRBV2 and TRBJ1-1, with 10 bases aligning to TRBD1. Germline V gene lookup returns CDR1 SNHLY and CDR2 FYNNEI. Trimming took 6 bases from V and 5 from J; bases not matched to a gene: 6. This CDR3 has 14 amino acids. For the CDR3, the DNA is TGTGCCAGCAGCCTCGACAGGGGGCTTACTGAAGCTTTCTTT. This gives the protein CASSLDRGLTEAFF. Together with reference TRBV2 and TRBJ1-1, the CDR3 gives the full variable domain: EPEVTQTPSHQVTQMGQEVILRCVPISNHLYFYWYRQILGQKVEFLVSFYNNEISEKSEIFDDQFSVERPDGSNFTLKIRSTKLEDSAMYFCASSLDRGLTEAFFGQGTRLTVV.